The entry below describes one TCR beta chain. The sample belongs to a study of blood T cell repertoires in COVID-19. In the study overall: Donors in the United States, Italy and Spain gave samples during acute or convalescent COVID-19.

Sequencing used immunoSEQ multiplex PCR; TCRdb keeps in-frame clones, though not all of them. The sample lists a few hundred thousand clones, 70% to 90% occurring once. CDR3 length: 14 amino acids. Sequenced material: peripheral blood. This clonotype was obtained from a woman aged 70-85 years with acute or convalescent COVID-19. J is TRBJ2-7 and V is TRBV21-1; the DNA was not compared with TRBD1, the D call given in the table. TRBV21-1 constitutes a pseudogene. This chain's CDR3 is CASSIDSLSYEQYF. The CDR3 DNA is TGTGCCAGCAGCATTGACAGCCTTTCCTACGAGCAGTACTTC.